This TCR beta chain appears in the sequencing data of a study of early T cells in non-severe SARS-CoV-2 infection. Study-level background: Bulk RNA from unsorted whole blood was sequenced; chains were unpaired.

Unique molecular identifiers (one per individual cDNA molecule) were attached. TCRdb reprocessed the 5' RACE reads with MiXCR, giving one entry per CDR3 protein. The data contain 30,000 to 35,000 distinct CDR3 sequences, over 6.5% of them seen just once; the ten biggest clones take up 2.7%. The study, taken as a whole, reports: Reliance on VDJdb matching favored anti-spike CD8 responses; private and CD4 specificities were missed.

This clonotype was found many times. Antigen specificity is unknown. The germline gives CDR1 SGHRS, CDR2 YFSETQ. This CDR3 has 16 amino acids. V was pared by 2 bases and J by 2 bases, with 7 bases of the junction left unmatched. This clonotype was sampled from an adult who was a healthcare worker with PCR-confirmed SARS-CoV-2 infection or an uninfected control (not recorded which). The material sequenced was whole blood. The chain employs TRBV5-1 and TRBJ2-7, with 10 nucleotides matching TRBD2. CDR3 DNA: TGCGCCAGCAGCTTCGGACTAGCGGAGTACACCTACGAGCAGTACTTC. It codes for CASSFGLAEYTYEQYF.